The rows below give T cell receptor beta chains drawn from one sample of a study of blood T cells in healthy people across ages. TCRdb re-analysed the 5' RACE reads in MiXCR, keeping a single row per CDR3 protein. The sample consists of 1.5 million to 2 million distinct CDR3 sequences, 28% of them appearing once. The sample taken for sequencing was blood. Source of these receptors: a woman aged 30 to 39 in good health. CDR3s include the opening cysteine and the closing phenylalanine or tryptophan. A D gene is named only where the DNA matches it firmly. Size tells how often a clone was seen (once, few, many) or the class of an expanded clone, and some rows leave it out.

clone_size: -
d_call: -
v_call: TRBV20-1
j_call: TRBJ1-4
cdr3_aa: CSARDRRTNEKLFF
cdr3_nt: TGCAGTGCTAGGGACCGACGCACTAATGAAAAACTGTTTTTT

clone_size: many
d_call: -
v_call: TRBV12-3/TRBV12-4
j_call: TRBJ1-2
cdr3_aa: CASRIGGSDGYTF
cdr3_nt: TGTGCCAGCAGGATCGGGGGGTCGGATGGCTACACCTTC

clone_size: many
d_call: -
v_call: TRBV29-1
j_call: TRBJ2-7
cdr3_aa: CSAKDSSYEQYF
cdr3_nt: TGCAGCGCTAAGGACAGCTCCTACGAGCAGTACTTC

clone_size: -
d_call: -
v_call: TRBV6-2/TRBV6-3
j_call: TRBJ2-7
cdr3_aa: CASSGVFEGRYEQYF
cdr3_nt: TGTGCCAGCAGCGGGGTGTTTGAAGGGAGATACGAGCAGTACTTC

clone_size: few
d_call: -
v_call: TRBV28
j_call: TRBJ1-5
cdr3_aa: CASSQPGPQDQPQHF
cdr3_nt: TGTGCCAGCAGTCAACCGGGGCCGCAGGATCAGCCCCAGCATTTT

clone_size: -
d_call: TRBD1
v_call: TRBV20-1
j_call: TRBJ2-1
cdr3_aa: CSARAASGGQECNEQFF
cdr3_nt: TGCAGTGCTAGAGCCGCCTCTGGGGGACAGGAGTGCAATGAGCAGTTCTTC

clone_size: -
d_call: TRBD2
v_call: TRBV10-1
j_call: TRBJ2-4
cdr3_aa: CASSSNSGTNTPQYF
cdr3_nt: TGCGCCAGCAGTAGTAATAGCGGGACTAACACCCCCCAGTACTTC

clone_size: few
d_call: -
v_call: TRBV20-1
j_call: TRBJ2-5
cdr3_aa: CGAFRLGQETQYF
cdr3_nt: TGCGGTGCCTTCAGGTTAGGCCAAGAGACCCAGTACTTC

clone_size: -
d_call: -
v_call: TRBV6-1
j_call: TRBJ2-7
cdr3_aa: CASSPSRNEQYF
cdr3_nt: TGTGCCAGCAGTCCTAGTCGGAACGAGCAGTACTTC

clone_size: -
d_call: -
v_call: TRBV30
j_call: TRBJ1-2
cdr3_aa: CAWSQGFGYGYTF
cdr3_nt: TGTGCCTGGTCTCAGGGCTTCGGCTATGGCTACACCTTC

clone_size: few
d_call: TRBD1
v_call: TRBV19
j_call: TRBJ1-5
cdr3_aa: CASSLGTVKNQPQHF
cdr3_nt: TGTGCCAGTAGCCTCGGGACAGTAAAAAATCAGCCCCAGCATTTT

clone_size: -
d_call: TRBD1
v_call: TRBV3-1
j_call: TRBJ2-7
cdr3_aa: CASSQKGQGSYNEQYF
cdr3_nt: TGTGCCAGCAGCCAGAAAGGACAGGGATCCTACAATGAGCAGTACTTC

clone_size: -
d_call: -
v_call: TRBV13
j_call: TRBJ2-3
cdr3_aa: CASTLSVPSRGTDTQYF
cdr3_nt: TGTGCCAGCACCCTTTCCGTCCCTAGTCGCGGCACAGATACGCAGTATTTT

clone_size: few
d_call: -
v_call: TRBV20-1
j_call: TRBJ1-2
cdr3_aa: CSARDQQGNYGYTF
cdr3_nt: TGCAGTGCTAGAGATCAGCAGGGAAACTATGGCTACACCTTC

clone_size: few
d_call: -
v_call: TRBV7-2
j_call: TRBJ2-3
cdr3_aa: CASSLEGPRGTQYF
cdr3_nt: TGTGCCAGCAGCTTAGAAGGTCCGAGGGGTACGCAGTATTTT

clone_size: -
d_call: -
v_call: TRBV29-1
j_call: TRBJ2-1
cdr3_aa: CSGQRYSDNEQFF
cdr3_nt: TGCAGCGGCCAGAGGTATTCCGACAATGAGCAGTTCTTC

clone_size: -
d_call: -
v_call: TRBV20-1
j_call: TRBJ2-1
cdr3_aa: CSARSQGDPANEQFF
cdr3_nt: TGCAGTGCTAGGTCCCAAGGGGATCCCGCCAATGAGCAGTTCTTC

clone_size: -
d_call: -
v_call: TRBV3-1
j_call: TRBJ1-4
cdr3_aa: CASSHEGSGKLFF
cdr3_nt: TGTGCCAGCAGCCACGAAGGTTCCGGAAAACTGTTTTTT

clone_size: many
d_call: TRBD1
v_call: TRBV12-3/TRBV12-4
j_call: TRBJ2-6
cdr3_aa: CASSSGTGTLSGANVLTF
cdr3_nt: TGTGCCAGCTCCTCGGGGACAGGGACCCTCTCTGGGGCCAACGTCCTGACTTTC

clone_size: many
d_call: -
v_call: TRBV20-1
j_call: TRBJ2-7
cdr3_aa: CSASPRGGEQYF
cdr3_nt: TGCAGTGCTAGCCCCCGAGGGGGCGAGCAGTACTTC

clone_size: -
d_call: TRBD2
v_call: TRBV7-6
j_call: TRBJ2-1
cdr3_aa: CASSLGTSGRGNEQFF
cdr3_nt: TGTGCCAGCAGCTTAGGGACTAGCGGGAGAGGAAATGAGCAGTTCTTC

clone_size: -
d_call: TRBD2
v_call: TRBV6-2/TRBV6-3
j_call: TRBJ2-7
cdr3_aa: CASRLAGPIYEQYF
cdr3_nt: TGTGCCAGCAGATTAGCGGGGCCGATCTACGAGCAGTACTTC

clone_size: -
d_call: -
v_call: TRBV20-1
j_call: TRBJ2-3
cdr3_aa: CSARDYCETDTQYF
cdr3_nt: TGCAGTGCTAGGGACTACTGCGAAACAGATACGCAGTATTTT

clone_size: -
d_call: TRBD2
v_call: TRBV7-2
j_call: TRBJ2-5
cdr3_aa: CASSPRGTSGETQYF
cdr3_nt: TGTGCCAGCAGCCCCCGGGGGACTAGTGGGGAGACCCAGTACTTC

clone_size: few
d_call: TRBD1
v_call: TRBV6-1
j_call: TRBJ2-5
cdr3_aa: CASTSNRGKETQYF
cdr3_nt: TGTGCCAGCACCTCGAACAGGGGGAAAGAGACCCAGTACTTC

clone_size: -
d_call: -
v_call: TRBV6-4
j_call: TRBJ2-4
cdr3_aa: CAGGHRDNEQYF
cdr3_nt: TGTGCCGGGGGGCACAGGGACAATGAGCAGTACTTC

clone_size: -
d_call: TRBD2
v_call: TRBV9
j_call: TRBJ2-1
cdr3_aa: CASSITSGGAGNEQFF
cdr3_nt: TGTGCCAGCAGCATAACTAGCGGGGGGGCGGGTAATGAGCAGTTCTTC

clone_size: -
d_call: TRBD1
v_call: TRBV19
j_call: TRBJ2-5
cdr3_aa: CASSKGQGRETQYF
cdr3_nt: TGTGCCAGTAGTAAGGGACAGGGCCGAGAGACCCAGTACTTC

clone_size: few
d_call: TRBD1
v_call: TRBV12-3/TRBV12-4
j_call: TRBJ2-5
cdr3_aa: CASSPSRQGQETQYF
cdr3_nt: TGTGCCAGCAGCCCCTCGCGACAGGGCCAAGAGACCCAGTACTTC

clone_size: -
d_call: -
v_call: TRBV12-3/TRBV12-4
j_call: TRBJ2-1
cdr3_aa: CASTFTEGRTDRDPPVSLYNEQFF
cdr3_nt: TGTGCCAGCACTTTTACGGAGGGCAGAACCGACAGGGACCCACCAGTATCCCTCTACAATGAGCAGTTCTTC